This TCR beta chain was recorded in a study of shared clonotypes between healthy human individuals. The overall study: Donor ages ranged 18 to 49 years: two women, a few men.

The CD8 memory fraction combined CD45RO+ cells with TemRA cells (CCR7-negative CD45RA+). This CDR3 has 15 amino acids. This table comes from immunoSEQ multiplex PCR, and its TCRdb copy is limited to in-frame clones, with some not included. The table lists roughly 380,000 clones, roughly 96% of them singletons. Sequenced input: memory CD8+ T cells sorted from blood. Stated subset: CD45RO+ cells pooled with CCR7-negative TemRA cells. The rearrangement joins TRBV21-1 to TRBJ1-1; no check of the table's D call, TRBD1, against the DNA was made. TRBV21-1 is described as a pseudogene. This TCR derives from a man under 40 in good health. CDR3 bases: TGTGCCAGCAGCCCCCAACCGGGACAGGACACTGAAGCTTTCTTT. Encoded protein: CASSPQPGQDTEAFF.